Listed below are T cell receptor beta chains from one sample, sequenced in a study of cytomegalovirus exposure and HLA in healthy donors. Assay used: immunoSEQ multiplex PCR; TCRdb lists only in-frame clones, some missing. This table has 82,000 or so clones, 70% to 75% appearing once. Sequenced material: PBMCs. Receptors were obtained from a woman in her forties or fifties in good health and CMV-seropositive. Each CDR3 is given with its conserved first and last residue. The order of the fields is V gene, J gene, D gene, clone size, CDR3 protein, CDR3 DNA. The D gene is left open where the match is weak. The size entry is marked missing in some rows and otherwise reads once, few, many or a size class.

TRBV30	TRBJ2-5	-	once	CAWSAGLGETQYF	TGTGCCTGGAGCGCAGGGTTGGGCGAGACCCAGTACTTC
TRBV7-2	TRBJ2-7	-	once	CASRESYEQYF	TGTGCCAGCAGAGAGTCCTACGAGCAGTACTTC
TRBV14	TRBJ2-1	TRBD2	-	CASSLRAGRSSYNEQFF	TGTGCCAGCAGCCTAAGGGCCGGGAGGAGCTCCTACAATGAGCAGTTCTTC
TRBV27	TRBJ2-7	TRBD2	few	CASSPSWAGVNEQYF	TGTGCCAGCAGCCCCTCCTGGGCGGGAGTAAACGAGCAGTACTTC
TRBV5-4	TRBJ1-5	TRBD1	-	CASSLDRGRNQPQHF	TGTGCCAGCAGCTTGGACAGGGGGCGCAATCAGCCCCAGCATTTT
TRBV9	TRBJ2-5	-	-	CASSTEGVGQETQYF	TGTGCCAGCAGCACCGAAGGGGTGGGACAAGAGACCCAGTACTTC
TRBV27	TRBJ2-3	-	-	CASSSSGGTQYF	TGTGCCAGCAGTTCCTCCGGGGGTACGCAGTATTTT
TRBV7-3	TRBJ1-1	-	once	CASSLGGGSTEAFF	TGTGCCAGCAGCTTAGGGGGAGGGAGTACCGAAGCTTTCTTT
TRBV5-6	TRBJ2-7	TRBD1	-	CASSLYRDRSLYEQYF	TGTGCCAGCAGCCTATACCGGGACAGGTCCCTCTACGAGCAGTACTTC
TRBV6-5	TRBJ1-1	-	-	CATAPSLGGATEAFF	TGTGCCACCGCTCCTAGTCTTGGAGGCGCCACTGAAGCTTTCTTT
TRBV4-1	TRBJ2-1	-	-	CASSQARGANEQFF	TGCGCCAGCAGCCAAGCTCGGGGGGCGAATGAGCAGTTCTTC
TRBV14	TRBJ1-2	TRBD1	-	CASSQVNQGAKGYTF	TGTGCCAGCAGCCAAGTTAATCAGGGGGCGAAAGGCTACACCTTC